Shown below are 22 T cell receptor beta chains from a single sample sequenced in a study of CD4+ T cells in melanoma. Assay: immunoSEQ multiplex PCR; the TCRdb copy retains only in-frame clones and omits some. The sample has about 11,000 clones, roughly three quarters seen once. The sample taken for sequencing was cells from a culture (not recorded whether cultured in vitro). The receptors were gathered from a human donor with melanoma.

The CDR3 nucleotides are TGCGCCAGCAGCTTGGGACAGGGGGCTTTTCATGAAAAACTGTTTTTT. It specifies CASSLGQGAFHEKLFF. The chain combines TRBV5-1 with TRBJ1-4; 10 bases line up with TRBD1. Germline CDR1 and CDR2: SGHRS and YFSETQ. This CDR3 has 16 residues. Trimming removed 0 bases from V and 6 bases from J; junction bases left unmatched: 5.

The gene calls are TRBV5-5 and TRBJ2-5; TRBD2 matches at 9 bases. Germline CDR1 reads SGHKS; CDR2 reads YYEKEE (reference sequence). V trimming: 0 bases; J trimming: 3 bases; junction bases outside the gene matches: 6. The CDR3 is made up of 16 amino acids. CDR3: CASSLAPLAGKETQYF. In DNA, the CDR3 is TGTGCCAGCAGCTTGGCACCCCTAGCGGGGAAAGAGACCCAGTACTTC. Combining the CDR3 with reference TRBV5-5 and TRBJ2-5 gives the whole variable domain DAGVTQSPTHLIKTRGQQVTLRCSPISGHKSVSWYQQVLGQGPQFIFQYYEKEERGRGNFPDRFSARQFPNYSSELNVNALLLGDSALYLCASSLAPLAGKETQYFGPGTRLLVL.

This clone was seen only a few times. The chain combines TRBV5-6 with TRBJ2-7; D might be TRBD2 (6 bases). The germline V and J ends were trimmed by 2 bases and 9 bases, with 18 bases remaining between them. This CDR3 comprises 14 residues. Germline CDR1 SGHDT, CDR2 YYEEEE. The CDR3, as DNA: TGTGCCAGCAGCTTACTACGGGTTATCGGGGGGCAGTACTTC. Its protein product is CASSLLRVIGGQYF.

The chain is built from TRBV6-5 and TRBJ1-2; possibly TRBD1 for D (5 bases). This CDR3 has 14 amino acids. V was trimmed by 0 bases and J by 8 bases, leaving 13 bases between them. Germline CDR1 is MNHEY and CDR2 is SVGAGI. The CDR3 nucleotides read TGTGCCAGCAGTTACTCTCCAGGGATGGGGGGCTACACCTTC. This codes for CASSYSPGMGGYTF.

The gene calls are TRBV6-5 and TRBJ1-5, with D perhaps matching TRBD1 (6 bases). Germline-derived CDR1 and CDR2 are MNHEY and SVGAGI. The CDR3 contains 13 residues. Trimming removed 5 bases from V and 4 bases from J, with 9 bases in between. The CDR3 loop reads CASSIQGNQPQHF. The CDR3 region has the DNA TGTGCCAGCAGTATACAGGGAAATCAGCCCCAGCATTTT.

This clone was counted between two and nine times. The chain recombines TRBV11-2 with TRBJ2-3; tentatively, D is TRBD1 or TRBD2 (5 bases each). With 8 bases removed from V and 6 bases from J, the gap between germline ends came to 21 bases. Germline CDR1 is SGHAT and CDR2 is FQNNGV. The CDR3 sequence is 15 residues long. CDR3 in DNA: TGTGCCAGCGCCTCAACCAGGGCAGGGACGGATACGCAGTATTTT. Its translation is CASASTRAGTDTQYF. Drawing the rest from reference TRBV11-2 and TRBJ2-3, the complete variable domain is EAGVAQSPRYKIIEKRQSVAFWCNPISGHATLYWYQQILGQGPKLLIQFQNNGVVDDSQLPKDRFSAERLKGVDSTLKIQPAKLEDSAVYLCASASTRAGTDTQYFGPGTRLTVL.

The chain has TRBV5-4 and TRBJ1-1; D unclear. The V and J ends lost 0 bases and 10 bases respectively, with 13 bases between them. Germline lookup yields CDR1 SGHNT and CDR2 YYREEE (reference sequence). The CDR3 is made up of 13 amino acids. The chain's CDR3 is CASSLGGGRGAFF. Written as DNA, the CDR3 is TGTGCCAGCAGCTTGGGAGGTGGCAGAGGAGCTTTCTTT.

The chain is built from TRBV4-1 and TRBJ1-2; 7 bases fit TRBD1. The CDR3 sequence is 16 residues long. Germline CDR1 MGHRA, CDR2 YSYEKL. V lost 2 bases and J lost 3; bases outside the gene matches: 9. DNA of the CDR3: TGCGCCAGCAGCCAAACCCAGGACAGGACCTACTATGGCTACACCTTC. Residues: CASSQTQDRTYYGYTF.

DNA for the CDR3: TGCGCCAGCAGCCGAGGACAGGGGCTCACTGAAGCTTTCTTT. Translation: CASSRGQGLTEAFF. V usage is TRBV4-1 and J usage is TRBJ1-1; 9 bases are a match to TRBD1. J was trimmed by 4 bases and V by 4 bases; bases with no gene match: 4. From germline, CDR1 is MGHRA and CDR2 YSYEKL. CDR3 size: 14 residues.

This clone was seen a single time. The J gene is TRBJ1-5, the V gene TRBV7-9; 7 bases match TRBD1. The CDR3 covers 16 residues. The V and J ends lost 4 bases and 3 bases, in that order; junction bases with no gene match: 9. The V gene's germline CDR1 is SEHNR and CDR2 FQNEAQ (reference sequence). The DNA for the CDR3 is TGTGCCAGCAGCTCCGGGGACAGCTACTTCAATCAGCCCCAGCATTTT. It translates to CASSSGDSYFNQPQHF. The full variable domain, with the rest looked up from reference TRBV7-9 and TRBJ1-5, is DTGVSQNPRHKITKRGQNVTFRCDPISEHNRLYWYRQTLGQGPEFLTYFQNEAQLEKSRLLSDRFSAERPKGSFSTLEIQRTEQGDSAMYLCASSSGDSYFNQPQHFGDGTRLSIL.

This rearrangement joins TRBV2 to TRBJ1-2; tentative D call: TRBD1 (5 bases). V lost 2 bases to trimming and J lost 5 bases, with 15 bases between them. The CDR3 runs to 15 residues. Germline V lookup: CDR1 SNHLY, CDR2 FYNNEI. This chain's CDR3 is CASSERGRVLYGYTF. The CDR3 DNA follows: TGTGCCAGCAGTGAAAGGGGCCGGGTCCTGTATGGCTACACCTTC.

V usage is TRBV7-9 and J usage is TRBJ1-5, with D unclear. Germline loops: CDR1 SEHNR, CDR2 FQNEAQ (reference sequence). V was pared by 4 bases and J by 5 bases, with 6 bases between. This CDR3 contains 12 residues. For the CDR3, the DNA is TGTGCCAGCAGCTCCGGTGATCAGCCCCAGCATTTT. Residues: CASSSGDQPQHF.

This clone appeared a few times. The V and J genes are TRBV2 and TRBJ1-2; D gene uncertain. Germline V gene data show CDR1 as SNHLY and CDR2 as FYNNEI. The V end lost 2 bases, the J end lost 8 bases, and 12 bases lay between the germline ends. CDR3 length equals 13 residues. In nucleotides, the CDR3 is TGTGCCAGCAGTGAAATGCAGGAAGGCGGCTACACCTTC. Translating gives CASSEMQEGGYTF.

This rearrangement joins TRBV7-9 to TRBJ2-7, with D maybe TRBD2 (6 bases). CDR1 and CDR2 from the germline V gene are SEHNR and FQNEAQ (reference sequence). This CDR3 region has 15 residues. Deletions cut 5 bases from V and 2 bases from J, with 16 bases between. The CDR3 DNA is TGTGCCAGCAGCGCAAGTCTAGCGCCGACCTACGAGCAGTACTTC. Protein: CASSASLAPTYEQYF.

V gene TRBV5-6 combines with J gene TRBJ1-5; weak D call: TRBD1 (5 bases). This CDR3 has 15 amino acids. Trimming pared 5 bases from V and 0 bases from J, leaving 12 bases between. CDR1 is SGHDT, CDR2 YYEEEE, per germline. The DNA of the CDR3 is TGTGCCAGCAGTCGCGGGACTTATAGCAATCAGCCCCAGCATTTT. Protein product: CASSRGTYSNQPQHF.

The chain uses TRBV2 and TRBJ2-7; D call uncertain. The CDR3 is 15 residues long. Germline-derived CDR1 and CDR2 are SNHLY and FYNNEI. V shed 3 bases and J shed 0 bases, with 12 bases lying between them. CDR3 protein: CASSDESGLSYEQYF. The CDR3 nucleotides read TGTGCCAGCAGTGACGAGTCCGGGCTCTCCTACGAGCAGTACTTC.

V usage is TRBV7-3 and J usage is TRBJ2-5; weak D call: TRBD2 (5 bases). Trimming took 1 base from V and 4 from J, leaving 10 bases between them. From germline, CDR1 is SGHTA and CDR2 FQGTGA. CDR3 length equals 14 residues. CDR3 amino acids: CASSLNSAGETQYF. CDR3 nucleotide sequence: TGTGCCAGCAGCTTAAATTCGGCGGGAGAGACCCAGTACTTC.

The chain has TRBV27 and TRBJ2-3, with 9 bases matching TRBD2. The CDR3 totals 14 residues. CDR1 and CDR2 from the germline V gene are MNHEY and SMNVEV (reference sequence). Losses at the gene ends were 5 bases for V and 6 bases for J; bases not matched to a gene: 6. CDR3: CASSLSGGRDTQYF. Written as DNA, the CDR3 is TGTGCCAGCAGTCTTAGCGGGGGACGCGATACGCAGTATTTT.

This sequence joins TRBV30 and TRBJ1-5; 10 bases fit TRBD1. The CDR3 contains 14 residues. J was trimmed by 4 bases and V by 3 bases; bases with no gene match: 3. CDR1 GTSNPN and CDR2 SVGIG come from the germline V gene (reference sequence). The CDR3 loop reads CAWSRDRGNQPQHF. The CDR3 bases are TGTGCCTGGAGCAGGGACAGGGGAAATCAGCCCCAGCATTTT.

This clone occurred a few times. This sequence joins TRBV5-4 and TRBJ1-4; D is unresolved. This CDR3 contains 15 residues. Germline CDR1 is SGHNT and CDR2 is YYREEE (reference sequence). Trimming cost V 4 bases and J 4 bases, with 14 bases left between them. The CDR3 sequence: CASSRSGGNNEKLFF. CDR3 in DNA: TGTGCCAGCAGCCGCTCCGGAGGAAATAATGAAAAACTGTTTTTT.

This clone was seen a handful of times. This sequence joins TRBV5-1 and TRBJ1-1; TRBD1 matches 9 bases. The CDR3 runs to 16 residues. With 2 bases clipped from V and 5 bases from J, the junction kept 10 bases outside the gene matches. CDR1 is SGHRS, CDR2 YFSETQ, per germline. This chain's CDR3 is CASSLQGASSGTEAFF. CDR3 coding DNA: TGCGCCAGCAGCTTACAGGGGGCGTCATCGGGAACTGAAGCTTTCTTT. Full variable domain (outside the CDR3, taken from reference TRBV5-1 and TRBJ1-1): KAGVTQTPRYLIKTRGQQVTLSCSPISGHRSVSWYQQTPGQGLQFLFEYFSETQRNKGNFPGRFSGRQFSNSRSEMNVSTLELGDSALYLCASSLQGASSGTEAFFGQGTRLTVV.

This clone was detected only a few times. The V and J genes are TRBV5-1 and TRBJ1-4, with a tentative D call TRBD1 (5 bases). Trimming removed 2 bases at V and 4 bases at J, with 6 bases between. The CDR3 loop spans 13 amino acids. Germline V lookup: CDR1 SGHRS, CDR2 YFSETQ. The DNA of the CDR3 is TGCGCCAGCAGCTTCAGGGTTAATGAAAAACTGTTTTTT. It translates to CASSFRVNEKLFF.